Listed below are T cell receptor beta chains from one sample, sequenced in a study of T cells in tumors after PD-1 blockade. Libraries were prepared by immunoSEQ multiplex PCR; TCRdb keeps only in-frame clonotypes and omits some of them. This table has 20,000 or so clones, roughly 80% appearing once. The sequencing here drew on PBMCs, taken after anti-PD-1 therapy. The receptors shown here come from a human donor with advanced basal cell or squamous cell carcinoma (not recorded which). Each CDR3 is given without its conserved first and last residue. Each record gives: V gene, J gene, CDR3 protein.

TRBV6-5	TRBJ2-5	ASSYSFNQETQY
TRBV6-5	TRBJ1-1	ASSIDGGDTEAF
TRBV5-4	TRBJ2-7	ASSLAGLTYEQY
TRBV28	TRBJ1-1	ASSGQGLDTEAF
TRBV6-1	TRBJ2-5	ASSLGTLLD
TRBV9	TRBJ1-2	ASSPPGGSAKKEYGYT
TRBV10-3	TRBJ2-7	AIQDSLAGGSYEQY
TRBV21-1	TRBJ1-5	ASSAGGGSNQPQH
TRBV6-5	TRBJ1-3	ASRAGGGNTIY
TRBV19	TRBJ2-5	ASSPMGGGPIQETQY
TRBV12-3/TRBV12-4	TRBJ1-1	ASRGQGRTEAF
TRBV5-1	TRBJ1-1	ASSLTGGQKTEAF
TRBV18	TRBJ2-5	ASSPQITTQVRETQY
TRBV2	TRBJ2-7	ASRVDFSPVIPLSYEQY
TRBV7-9	TRBJ1-4	AITLADRAEKLF
TRBV24-1	TRBJ2-4	ATSDSGTGMADIQY
TRBV5-6	TRBJ2-5	ASSLPGQETQY
TRBV3-1/TRBV3-2	TRBJ1-3	ASSQAPGQGWNTIY
TRBV3-1/TRBV3-2	TRBJ1-2	ASSQGTPYGYT
TRBV5-1	TRBJ1-2	ASSLEQLHGYT
TRBV9	TRBJ1-5	ASSVNAFQPQH
TRBV6-4	TRBJ2-3	ASRGTGADTDTQY
TRBV10-3	TRBJ1-1	AISRDRVATEAF
TRBV9	TRBJ2-7	ASSVSPGQGGNEQY
TRBV3-1/TRBV3-2	TRBJ2-3	ASSQEAPRLAVDTQY
TRBV28	TRBJ2-2	ASRNTGVSTGELF
TRBV7-2	TRBJ2-7	ASSHRTGLREQY
TRBV19	TRBJ2-7	ASSPSGGGYEQY
TRBV15	TRBJ2-5	ATSPTGGQETQY
TRBV24-1	TRBJ2-2	ATSPNRFFSNTGELF
TRBV29-1	TRBJ2-1	SVEVSKGVNEQF
TRBV18	TRBJ2-3	ASSPPYDTDTQY